These 17 T cell receptor beta chains were all obtained from the same sample, sequenced in a study of cytomegalovirus exposure and HLA in healthy donors. Both 60 Vbeta primers and 13 Jbeta primers went into the PCR. Profiled with immunoSEQ multiplex PCR; TCRdb holds only in-frame clones, not every one. Listed are 65,000 to 90,000 clones; roughly 2.4% falls within the top ten. Sequenced input: PBMCs. The source is a female donor in good health and CMV-seropositive.

V gene TRBV5-1 combines with J gene TRBJ2-7; the match to TRBD1 covers 8 bases. The CDR3 extends over 15 amino acids. Germline V gene lookup returns CDR1 SGHRS and CDR2 YFSETQ. Trimming took 5 bases from V and 0 from J; bases not matched to a gene: 7. Here the CDR3 DNA reads TGCGCCAGCAGGTCCGGGACAGGATTCTCCTACGAGCAGTACTTC. Amino acid sequence: CASRSGTGFSYEQYF.

The chain is built from TRBV7-2 and TRBJ1-2; D is unresolved. CDR1 and CDR2 (germline): SGHTA, FQGNSA. The CDR3 spans 14 residues. The V gene lost 1 base and the J gene lost 4 bases, with 10 bases spanning the gap. The CDR3 DNA is TGTGCCAGCAGCTTAGTCCAGGTGGGCTATGGCTACACCTTC. It codes for CASSLVQVGYGYTF.

This chain connects TRBV9 to TRBJ2-3; D gene ambiguous. There are 14 residues in the CDR3. Germline assignment: CDR1 SGDLS and CDR2 YYNGEE. V shed 3 bases and J shed 0 bases, with 8 bases lying between them. The CDR3: CASSDRTSTDTQYF. As DNA, the CDR3 is TGTGCCAGCAGCGACCGTACTAGCACAGATACGCAGTATTTT.

V usage is TRBV5-1 and J usage is TRBJ2-7; 12 bases are a match to TRBD2. Unmatched junction bases numbered 8, after V lost 4 bases and J lost 6 bases. Germline lookup yields CDR1 SGHRS and CDR2 YFSETQ. The CDR3 covers 15 residues. Written as DNA, the CDR3 is TGCGCCAGCAGCCCCCTAGCGGGGGGGCCGGGCGAGCAGTACTTC. Protein product: CASSPLAGGPGEQYF.

Concerning this clone: The junction differs from germline at one of its ends, possibly a read error. The V gene is TRBV2, the J gene TRBJ2-3, with TRBD2 identical over 11 bases. The CDR3 is made up of 15 amino acids. Germline V gene sequence: CDR1 SNHLY, CDR2 FYNNEI. Here the CDR3 DNA reads TGTGCCGGCAGCCAACTAGCGGGGGGCACAGATACGCAGTATTTT. Protein sequence: CAGSQLAGGTDTQYF.

The rearrangement uses TRBV19 and TRBJ1-5; D call uncertain. Per the germline V gene, CDR1 is LNHDA and CDR2 is SQIVND (reference sequence). Trimming pared 3 bases from V and 3 bases from J, leaving 12 bases between. The CDR3 is 15 residues long. CDR3 DNA: TGTGCCAGTAGTATCGGAGGGATCCCCAATCAGCCCCAGCATTTT. Its protein product is CASSIGGIPNQPQHF.

Concerning this clone itself: At one of its ends the junction is not consistent with the germline gene, which may arise from a read error. The chain couples TRBV7-2 to TRBJ2-1; TRBD2 matches at 11 bases. Germline V lookup: CDR1 SGHTA, CDR2 FQGNSA. This CDR3 is built from 15 residues. The DNA of the CDR3 is TGTGCCAGCAGCCTAGCGGGGGGAACCTACAATGAGCAGTTCTTC. Protein: CASSLAGGTYNEQFF. The entire variable domain, with the rest obtained from reference TRBV7-2 and TRBJ2-1, is as follows: GAGVSQSPSNKVTEKGKDVELRCDPISGHTALYWYRQSLGQGLEFLIYFQGNSAPDKSGLPSDRFSAERTGGSVSTLTIQRTQQEDSAVYLCASSLAGGTYNEQFFGPGTRLTVL.

The J gene is TRBJ1-5, the V gene TRBV4-1; perhaps TRBD1 as D (6 bases). Trimming took 1 base from V and 0 from J, leaving 7 bases between them. This CDR3 comprises 15 residues. The V gene's germline CDR1 is MGHRA and CDR2 YSYEKL. The CDR3 DNA sequence: TGCGCCAGCAGCCAAGGCAGGGGTAGCAATCAGCCCCAGCATTTT. It translates to CASSQGRGSNQPQHF.

The gene calls are TRBV19 and TRBJ2-5, with D perhaps TRBD1 (7 bases). CDR1 and CDR2 from the germline V gene are LNHDA and SQIVND (reference sequence). The V end lost 6 bases, the J end lost 3 bases, and 14 bases lay between the germline ends. This CDR3 is built from 14 residues. In nucleotides, the CDR3 is TGTGCCAGTAGGTTCGGAGGGGGCGAAGAGACCCAGTACTTC. Translating gives CASRFGGGEETQYF.

V is TRBV25-1 and J is TRBJ1-1; no clear D. Trimming removed 9 bases at V and 1 base at J, with 6 bases between. Germline lookup yields CDR1 MGHDK and CDR2 SYGVNS. CDR3 length: 11 amino acids. The CDR3, as DNA: TGTGCCAGAAACACGAACACTGAAGCTTTCTTT. Its protein product is CARNTNTEAFF.

V gene TRBV6-5 combines with J gene TRBJ1-1; 7 bases map to TRBD1. This CDR3 region has 14 residues. Trimming at V came to 4 bases and at J to 1 base, leaving 3 bases not matched to a gene. CDR1 is MNHEY, CDR2 SVGAGI, per germline. This chain's CDR3 is CASSWDSPNTEAFF. CDR3 DNA sequence: TGTGCCAGCAGTTGGGACAGCCCGAACACTGAAGCTTTCTTT.

Details on this clone: The sample carries other DNA sequences with the same CDR3. CDR3 sequence (DNA): TGCGCCAGCAGCTTGGACGGAGACACTGAAGCTTTCTTT. Its protein product is CASSLDGDTEAFF. The chain joins TRBV5-1 to TRBJ1-1; unclear D gene. Germline CDR1 is SGHRS and CDR2 is YFSETQ. The length of the CDR3 is 13 residues. V was shortened by 0 bases and J by 3 bases, with 6 bases between the two germline ends.

The chain carries TRBV21-1 and TRBJ2-7; the table calls TRBD1, which could not be checked here. TRBV21-1 is a pseudogene. The CDR3 contains 14 residues. CDR3 region: CASSKGGPFYEQYF. The CDR3 DNA is TGTGCCAGCAGCAAAGGGGGGCCGTTCTACGAGCAGTACTTC.

The CDR3 sequence is CASSIVGQGYYGYTF. In DNA, the CDR3 is TGTGCCAGTAGTATTGTTGGACAGGGGTACTATGGCTACACCTTC. This chain connects TRBV19 to TRBJ1-2; 9 nucleotides agree with TRBD1. V was pared by 3 bases and J by 3 bases, with 5 bases of the junction left unmatched. The CDR3 length is 15 residues. The germline gives CDR1 LNHDA, CDR2 SQIVND (reference sequence).

V and J are TRBV2 and TRBJ1-3; 8 positions match TRBD1. Germline CDR1 reads SNHLY; CDR2 reads FYNNEI. V trimming: 6 bases; J trimming: 4 bases; junction bases outside the gene matches: 5. The CDR3 is made up of 14 amino acids. The CDR3 loop is CASRPDRAGNTIYF. The DNA of the CDR3 is TGTGCCAGCAGGCCGGACAGGGCGGGAAACACCATATATTTT.

V and J are TRBV29-1 and TRBJ1-2, with TRBD1 as a possible D gene (6 bases). The CDR3 is made up of 15 amino acids. Germline CDR1 is SQVTM and CDR2 is ANQGSEA. The V and J ends lost 6 bases and 5 bases respectively, with 22 bases between them. The CDR3 loop reads CSVHSGPGEWYGYTF. The CDR3 DNA reads as TGCAGCGTCCATTCGGGCCCAGGGGAGTGGTATGGCTACACCTTC.

This CDR3 reads CASSQEEATGANVLTF. CDR3 nucleotides: TGCGCCAGCAGCCAAGAGGAGGCCACTGGGGCCAACGTCCTGACTTTC. V usage is TRBV4-3 and J usage is TRBJ2-6, with D perhaps matching TRBD2 (5 bases). This CDR3 spans 16 amino acids. Trimming removed 0 bases from V and 2 bases from J, with 8 bases in between. Germline V gene sequence: CDR1 LGHNA, CDR2 YSLEER.